The TCR beta chain described here comes from a study of T cells in Graves' hyperthyroidism and ophthalmopathy. Researchers amplified the TCR beta CDR3 regions from RNA transcripts. The study used the HTBI primer set for a first-round RT-PCR of the TCR CDR3. From the multiplex PCR reads, TCRdb called clonotypes with MiXCR, one entry per CDR3 protein. The table lists more than 450,000 distinct CDR3 sequences, 12% to 15% of them singletons, with approximately 13% in the top ten. Germline V gene data show CDR1 as MGHDK and CDR2 as SYGVNS. The CDR3 is 15 residues long. The sample holds many counts of this clonotype.

The TCR comes from a middle-aged woman with Graves' hyperthyroidism. The chain has TRBV25-1 and TRBJ2-7, with TRBD2 identical over 10 bases. The sample was blood. The CDR3 DNA reads TGTGCGGTGGAGGCTAGCGGGAGAGGATCCTACGAGCAGTACTTC. Protein: CAVEASGRGSYEQYF.